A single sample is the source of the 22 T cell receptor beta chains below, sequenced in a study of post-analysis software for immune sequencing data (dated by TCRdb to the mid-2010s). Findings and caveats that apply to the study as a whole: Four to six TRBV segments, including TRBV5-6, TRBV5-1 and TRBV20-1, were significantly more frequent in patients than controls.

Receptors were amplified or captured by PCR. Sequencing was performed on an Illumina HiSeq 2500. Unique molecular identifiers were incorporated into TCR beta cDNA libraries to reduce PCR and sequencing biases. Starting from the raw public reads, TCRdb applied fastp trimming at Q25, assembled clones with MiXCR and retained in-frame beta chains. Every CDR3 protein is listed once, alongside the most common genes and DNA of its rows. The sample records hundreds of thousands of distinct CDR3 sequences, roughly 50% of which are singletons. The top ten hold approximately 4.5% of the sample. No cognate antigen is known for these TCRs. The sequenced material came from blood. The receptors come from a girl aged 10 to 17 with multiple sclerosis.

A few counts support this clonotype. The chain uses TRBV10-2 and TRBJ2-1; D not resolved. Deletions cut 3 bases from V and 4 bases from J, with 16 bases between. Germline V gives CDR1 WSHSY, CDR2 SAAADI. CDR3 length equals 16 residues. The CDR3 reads CASSDPLPLLYNEQFF. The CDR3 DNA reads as TGCGCCAGCAGTGACCCCTTGCCTTTGTTATACAATGAGCAGTTCTTC.

CDR3 region: CSVEDICKKGLYNEQFF. Written as DNA, the CDR3 is TGCAGCGTTGAAGATATTTGTAAGAAGGGACTCTACAATGAGCAGTTCTTC. The chain joins TRBV29-1 to TRBJ2-1, with a weak D call TRBD2 (6 bases). Trimming left V 0 bases short and J 3 bases short, with 18 bases between. Germline CDR1 SQVTM, CDR2 ANQGSEA. The CDR3 runs 17 residues.

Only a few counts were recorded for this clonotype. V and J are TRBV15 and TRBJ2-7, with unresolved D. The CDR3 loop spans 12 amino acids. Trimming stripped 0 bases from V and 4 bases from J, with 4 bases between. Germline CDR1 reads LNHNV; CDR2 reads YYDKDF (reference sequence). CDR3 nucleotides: TGTGCCACCAGCAGAGATTCGTACGAGCAGTACTTC. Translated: CATSRDSYEQYF.

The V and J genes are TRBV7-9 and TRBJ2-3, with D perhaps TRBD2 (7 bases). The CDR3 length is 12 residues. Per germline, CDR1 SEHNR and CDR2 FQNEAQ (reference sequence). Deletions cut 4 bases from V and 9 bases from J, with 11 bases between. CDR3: CASSSPGGTQYF. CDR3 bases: TGTGCCAGCAGCTCACCGGGGGGCACGCAGTATTTT.

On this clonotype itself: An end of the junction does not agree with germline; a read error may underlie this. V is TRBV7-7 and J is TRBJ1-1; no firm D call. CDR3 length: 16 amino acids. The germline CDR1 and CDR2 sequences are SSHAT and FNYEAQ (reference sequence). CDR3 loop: CASSSLQSGADTEAFF. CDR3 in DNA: TGTGCTAGCAGCTCACTCCAGTCCGGAGCGGACACTGAAGCTTTCTTT.

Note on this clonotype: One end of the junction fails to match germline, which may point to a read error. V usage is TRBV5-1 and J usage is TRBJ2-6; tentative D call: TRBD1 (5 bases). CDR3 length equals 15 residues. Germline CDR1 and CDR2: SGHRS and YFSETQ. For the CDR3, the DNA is TGCGCCAGCAGCTTGGGACGCGCTGGGGCCAACGTCCGGACTTTC. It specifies CASSLGRAGANVRTF.

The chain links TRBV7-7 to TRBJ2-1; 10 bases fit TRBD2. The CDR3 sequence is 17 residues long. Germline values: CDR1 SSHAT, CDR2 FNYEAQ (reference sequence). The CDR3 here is CGSSGGDLTSSYNEQFF. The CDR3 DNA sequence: TGTGGCTCTAGCGGGGGTGATTTGACGAGCTCCTACAATGAGCAGTTCTTC. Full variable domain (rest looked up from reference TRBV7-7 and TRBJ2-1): GAGVSQSPRYKVTKRGQDVTLRCDPISSHATLYWYQQALGQGPEFLTYFNYEAQPDKSGLPSDRFSAERPEGSISTLTIQRTEQRDSAMYRCGSSGGDLTSSYNEQFFGPGTRLTVL.

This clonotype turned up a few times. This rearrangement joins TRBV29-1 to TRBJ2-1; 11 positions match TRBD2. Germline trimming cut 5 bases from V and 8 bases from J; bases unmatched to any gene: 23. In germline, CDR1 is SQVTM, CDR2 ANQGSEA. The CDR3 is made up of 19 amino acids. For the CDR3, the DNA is TGCAGCGTTCGGCGACAGGGGGTTCCCCTAGCGGGAGGAGGCGATGAGCAGTTCTTC. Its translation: CSVRRQGVPLAGGGDEQFF.

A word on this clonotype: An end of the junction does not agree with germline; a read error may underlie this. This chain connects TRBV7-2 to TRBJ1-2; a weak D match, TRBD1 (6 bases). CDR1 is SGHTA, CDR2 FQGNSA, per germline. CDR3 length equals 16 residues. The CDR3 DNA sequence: TGTGCCAGCAGCTTAGCCCAGGGGCAGATGTCCTATGGCTGCACCTTC. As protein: CASSLAQGQMSYGCTF.

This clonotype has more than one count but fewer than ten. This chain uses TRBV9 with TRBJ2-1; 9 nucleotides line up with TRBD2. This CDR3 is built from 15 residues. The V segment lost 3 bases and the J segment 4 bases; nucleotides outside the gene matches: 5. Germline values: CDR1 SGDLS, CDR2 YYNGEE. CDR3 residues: CASSAREGLYNEQFF. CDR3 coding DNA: TGTGCCAGCAGCGCGCGGGAGGGTTTGTACAATGAGCAGTTCTTC. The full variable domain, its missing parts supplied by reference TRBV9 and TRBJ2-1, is DSGVTQTPKHLITATGQRVTLRCSPRSGDLSVYWYQQSLDQGLQFLIQYYNGEERAKGNILERFSAQQFPDLHSELNLSSLELGDSALYFCASSAREGLYNEQFFGPGTRLTVL.

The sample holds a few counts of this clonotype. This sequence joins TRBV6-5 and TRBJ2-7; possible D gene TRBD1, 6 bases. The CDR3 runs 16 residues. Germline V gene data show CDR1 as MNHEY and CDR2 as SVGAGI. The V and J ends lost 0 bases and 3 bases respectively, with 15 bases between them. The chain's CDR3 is CASSYSKSQGNYEQYF. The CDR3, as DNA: TGTGCCAGCAGTTACTCGAAGTCACAGGGTAACTACGAGCAGTACTTC.

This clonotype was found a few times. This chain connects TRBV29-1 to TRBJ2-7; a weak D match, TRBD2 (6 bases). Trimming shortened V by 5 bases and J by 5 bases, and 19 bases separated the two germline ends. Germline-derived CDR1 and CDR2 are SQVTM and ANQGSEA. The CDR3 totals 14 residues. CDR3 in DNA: TGCAGCGTTCGGCCAGTGGGCGGCGGGGACGAGCAGTACTTC. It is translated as CSVRPVGGGDEQYF.

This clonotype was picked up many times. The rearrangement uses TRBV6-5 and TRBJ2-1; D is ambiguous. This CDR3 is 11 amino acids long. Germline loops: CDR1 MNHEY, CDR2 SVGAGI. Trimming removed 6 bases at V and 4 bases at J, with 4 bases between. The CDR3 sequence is CASRRYNEQFF. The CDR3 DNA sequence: TGTGCCAGCAGGCGATACAATGAGCAGTTCTTC.

In nucleotides, the CDR3 is TGTGCCAGCAGCCCCCGGGGGGGCCCGGGGAGCACAGATACGCAGTATTTT. Protein sequence: CASSPRGGPGSTDTQYF. The genes are TRBV7-2 and TRBJ2-3, with TRBD2 identical over 8 bases. With V trimmed by 5 bases and J by 0 bases, 10 bases remained unmatched. In germline, CDR1 is SGHTA, CDR2 FQGNSA. The CDR3 spans 17 residues. Full variable domain (missing parts from reference TRBV7-2 and TRBJ2-3): GAGVSQSPSNKVTEKGKDVELRCDPISGHTALYWYRQSLGQGLEFLIYFQGNSAPDKSGLPSDRFSAERTGGSVSTLTIQRTQQEDSAVYLCASSPRGGPGSTDTQYFGPGTRLTVL.

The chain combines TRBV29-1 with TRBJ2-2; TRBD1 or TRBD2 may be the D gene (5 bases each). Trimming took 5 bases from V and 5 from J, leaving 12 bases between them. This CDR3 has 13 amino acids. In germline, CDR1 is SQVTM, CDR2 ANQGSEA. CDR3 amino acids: CSVSGRQTGELFF. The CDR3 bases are TGCAGCGTTTCGGGACGACAGACCGGGGAGCTGTTTTTT.

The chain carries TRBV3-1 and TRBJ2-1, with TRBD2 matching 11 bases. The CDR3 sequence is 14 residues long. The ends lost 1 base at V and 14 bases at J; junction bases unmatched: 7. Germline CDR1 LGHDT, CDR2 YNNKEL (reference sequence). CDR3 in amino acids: CASSQVLAGGLEFF. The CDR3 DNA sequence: TGTGCCAGCAGCCAAGTGCTAGCGGGGGGCCTTGAGTTCTTC.

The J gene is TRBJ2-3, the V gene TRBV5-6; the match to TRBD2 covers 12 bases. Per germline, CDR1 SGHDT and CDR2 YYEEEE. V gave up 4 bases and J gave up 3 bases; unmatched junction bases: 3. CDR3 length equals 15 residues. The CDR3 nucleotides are TGTGCCAGCAGCACTAGCGGGAGGTTTACAGATACGCAGTATTTT. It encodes CASSTSGRFTDTQYF. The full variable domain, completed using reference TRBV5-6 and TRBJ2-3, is DAGVTQSPTHLIKTRGQQVTLRCSPKSGHDTVSWYQQALGQGPQFIFQYYEEEERQRGNFPDRFSGHQFPNYSSELNVNALLLGDSALYLCASSTSGRFTDTQYFGPGTRLTVL.

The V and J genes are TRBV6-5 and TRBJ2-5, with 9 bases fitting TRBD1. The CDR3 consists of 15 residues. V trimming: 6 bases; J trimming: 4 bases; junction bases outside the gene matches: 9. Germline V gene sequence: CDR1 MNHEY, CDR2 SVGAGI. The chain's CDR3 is CASSRPGQGRETQYF. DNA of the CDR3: TGTGCCAGCAGCCGACCGGGACAGGGAAGAGAGACCCAGTACTTC.

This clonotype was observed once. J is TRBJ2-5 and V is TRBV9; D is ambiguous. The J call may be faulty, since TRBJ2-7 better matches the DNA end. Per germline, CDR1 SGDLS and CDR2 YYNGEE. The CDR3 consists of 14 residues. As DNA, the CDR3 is TGTGCCAGCAGCGTTTTAAGGGATTCGTACGAGCAGTACTTC. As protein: CASSVLRDSYEQYF.

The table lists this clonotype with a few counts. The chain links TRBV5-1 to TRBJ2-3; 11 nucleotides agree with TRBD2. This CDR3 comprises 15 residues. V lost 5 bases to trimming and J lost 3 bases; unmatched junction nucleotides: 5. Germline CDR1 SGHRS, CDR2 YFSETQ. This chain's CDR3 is CASRIGTSGTDTQYF. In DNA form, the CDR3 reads TGCGCCAGCAGAATTGGGACTAGCGGAACAGATACGCAGTATTTT. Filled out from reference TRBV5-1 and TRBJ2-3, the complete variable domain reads KAGVTQTPRYLIKTRGQQVTLSCSPISGHRSVSWYQQTPGQGLQFLFEYFSETQRNKGNFPGRFSGRQFSNSRSEMNVSTLELGDSALYLCASRIGTSGTDTQYFGPGTRLTVL.

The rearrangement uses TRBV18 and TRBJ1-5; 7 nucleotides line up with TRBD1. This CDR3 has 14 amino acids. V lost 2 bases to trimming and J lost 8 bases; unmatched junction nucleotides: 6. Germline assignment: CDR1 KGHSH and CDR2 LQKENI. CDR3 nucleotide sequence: TGTGCCAGCTCACCAGACGCAGGGGGAAAGCCCCAGCATTTT. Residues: CASSPDAGGKPQHF.

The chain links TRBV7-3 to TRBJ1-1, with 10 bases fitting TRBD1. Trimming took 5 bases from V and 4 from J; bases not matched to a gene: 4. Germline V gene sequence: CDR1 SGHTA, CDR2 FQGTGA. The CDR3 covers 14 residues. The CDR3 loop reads CASSRGTGATEAFF. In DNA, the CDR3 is TGTGCCAGCAGCCGCGGGACAGGGGCCACTGAAGCTTTCTTT. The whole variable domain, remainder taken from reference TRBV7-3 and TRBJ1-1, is GAGVSQTPSNKVTEKGKYVELRCDPISGHTALYWYRQSLGQGPEFLIYFQGTGAADDSGLPNDRFFAVRPEGSVSTLKIQRTERGDSAVYLCASSRGTGATEAFFGQGTRLTVV.